This TCR beta chain was identified in a study of high-grade serous ovarian cancer treatment subgroups. Study background: Mean per sample: around 14,000 reads, about 7,500 unique TCR beta rearrangements. Points from the study as a whole: TCR relatedness rose with neoantigen level and trended with mutation load. Same-patient tumor repertoires overlapped at about 0.1 to 0.8; different patients barely overlapped. CDR1 and CDR2 were left unanalyzed; analyses focused on CDR3.

Tumor samples were taken before definitive surgery or chemotherapy. Note on this clone: Its antigen is as yet unknown.

Germline CDR1 and CDR2: LNHDA and SQIVND (reference sequence). The ends were cut back, 3 bases at V and 2 bases at J, with 8 bases in the middle. The CDR3 has 13 amino acids. Profiled with immunoSEQ multiplex PCR; TCRdb holds only in-frame clones, not every one. The sample records 15,000 to 20,000 clones, around 72% being singletons. Sequencing was carried out using tumor tissue. The chain couples TRBV19 to TRBJ2-7, with unresolved D. The sequence was obtained from a human donor with high-grade serous ovarian cancer. The CDR3 DNA sequence: TGTGCCAGTAGTATCTCGATTACCTACGAGCAGTACTTC. Its translation: CASSISITYEQYF.